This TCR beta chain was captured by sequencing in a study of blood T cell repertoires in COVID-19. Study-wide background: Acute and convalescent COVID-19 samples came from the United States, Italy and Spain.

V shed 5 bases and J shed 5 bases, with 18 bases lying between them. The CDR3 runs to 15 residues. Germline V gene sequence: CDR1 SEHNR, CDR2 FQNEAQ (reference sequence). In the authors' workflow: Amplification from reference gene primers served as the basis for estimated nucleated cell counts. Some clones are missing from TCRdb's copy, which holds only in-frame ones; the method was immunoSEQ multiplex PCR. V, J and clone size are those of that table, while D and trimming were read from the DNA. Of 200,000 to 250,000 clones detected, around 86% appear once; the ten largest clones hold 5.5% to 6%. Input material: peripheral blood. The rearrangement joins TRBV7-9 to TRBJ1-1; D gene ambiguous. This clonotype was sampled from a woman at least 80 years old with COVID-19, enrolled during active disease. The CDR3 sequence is CASSPAGQAGTEAFF. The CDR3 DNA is TGTGCCAGCAGCCCTGCGGGCCAGGCGGGAACTGAAGCTTTCTTT.